The sequence of this TCR beta chain was determined in a study of blood T cells in healthy people across ages. A remark on this clonotype: As yet, its antigen is unknown.

The use of a sample-barcoded 5' primer and a J-beta primer mix characterized a second PCR of about 6 to 12 cycles. From the 5' RACE reads, TCRdb called clonotypes with MiXCR, one entry per CDR3 protein. The table has some 710,000 distinct CDR3 sequences, over 20% seen once. The CDR3 runs to 14 residues. Trimming pared 2 bases from V and 0 bases from J, leaving 7 bases between. Looked up from germline, CDR1 is WSHSY and CDR2 is SAAADI. Whole-study findings and limits: Roughly linear age-related decline in beta diversity appeared, significant by age about 40.

Sequencing was carried out using blood. The receptor was isolated from a man between 65 and 85 years old in good health. The chain links TRBV10-2 to TRBJ1-1, with D maybe TRBD1 (6 bases). The CDR3 region is CASSEPGVNTEAFF. The CDR3 nucleotides are TGCGCCAGCAGTGAGCCAGGGGTGAACACTGAAGCTTTCTTT.